The present entry profiles one TCR beta chain with its context. The antigen is unknown. Only in-frame clones appear in the TCRdb table, and some are missing; sequencing was by immunoSEQ multiplex PCR. This sample has 45,000 to 55,000 clones; around 81% occur once, and the top ten carry about 7%. The data stem from a study of OX40 agonist ivuxolimab in advanced cancers. Across the whole study: 40% to 50% of patients had received prior checkpoint inhibitor therapy. Three dose-escalation patients had partial responses: one with hepatocellular carcinoma and two with cutaneous melanoma.

Overall study findings and caveats: Dose levels from 0.1 to 3.0 mg/kg saw CD4+ and CD8+ blood T cells expand clonally by week 6. Compared with others, partial responders at 0.1-3.0 mg/kg displayed clonal expansion among the lowest.

Here the sequenced sample was CD4+ or CD8+ T cells sorted from blood, taken in a trial of the OX40 agonist ivuxolimab. This TCR was sampled from an adult with an advanced solid tumor such as melanoma, head and neck, liver or kidney cancer.

The CDR3 sequence is CASSSWLGAEQYF. CDR3 DNA sequence: TGTGCCAGCAGCTCATGGTTAGGGGCCGAGCAGTACTTC. This chain uses TRBV5-5 with TRBJ2-7; a possible D gene is TRBD1 (5 bases). Trimming left V 3 bases short and J 6 bases short, with 13 bases between. The germline CDR1 and CDR2 sequences are SGHKS and YYEKEE (reference sequence). This CDR3 contains 13 residues.